Presented here are 6 T cell receptor beta chains from one specimen sequenced in a study of T cells after yellow fever vaccination. TCRdb independently ran MiXCR on the 5' RACE reads; one entry per CDR3 protein. The sample has under 550,000 distinct CDR3 sequences, 20% to 25% seen once; the top ten hold less than 20%. The material was PBMCs, obtained approximately 22 days after the first yellow fever vaccination. Receptor source: a man between 18 and 35 years old who received the YFV17D yellow fever vaccine.

This clonotype was recorded a few times. The chain uses TRBV7-2 and TRBJ1-1, with TRBD1 matching over 7 bases. Germline V gives CDR1 SGHTA, CDR2 FQGNSA. V was pared by 4 bases and J by 0 bases, with 5 bases of the junction left unmatched. The CDR3 has 15 residues. CDR3 nucleotides: TGTGCCAGCAGCTACCGACAGGGACTGAACACTGAAGCTTTCTTT. Its protein product is CASSYRQGLNTEAFF.

This clonotype appeared a single time. The rearrangement joins TRBV5-1 to TRBJ2-1, with D tentatively TRBD2 (5 bases). Germline V lookup: CDR1 SGHRS, CDR2 YFSETQ. V was trimmed by 10 bases and J by 7 bases, leaving 21 bases between them. The CDR3 extends over 14 amino acids. For the CDR3, the DNA is TGCGCCTGCCACTCGTCACGGGGTAGTAATGAGCAGTTCTTC. This translates into CACHSSRGSNEQFF.

The chain has TRBV15 and TRBJ1-5; TRBD1 is a possible D gene (5 bases). The CDR3 contains 14 residues. Germline-derived CDR1 and CDR2 are LNHNV and YYDKDF (reference sequence). The ends were cut back, 1 base at V and 3 bases at J, with 7 bases in the middle. CDR3 loop: CATSRAGTNQPQHF. In DNA, the CDR3 is TGTGCCACCAGCAGAGCAGGGACCAATCAGCCCCAGCATTTT. The full variable domain, with the rest looked up from reference TRBV15 and TRBJ1-5, is DAMVIQNPRYQVTQFGKPVTLSCSQTLNHNVMYWYQQKSSQAPKLLFHYYDKDFNNEADTPDNFQSRRPNTSFCFLDIRSPGLGDTAMYLCATSRAGTNQPQHFGDGTRLSIL.

This chain uses TRBV7-9 with TRBJ2-7; the D is unclear. Trimming took off 2 bases at V and 5 bases at J, with 7 bases between the two ends. In germline, CDR1 is SEHNR, CDR2 FQNEAQ (reference sequence). There are 12 residues in the CDR3. DNA of the CDR3: TGTGCCAGCAGCTTAAACGGGCACGAGCAGTACGTC. Residues: CASSLNGHEQYV.

In its sample, this clonotype was seen a few times. V is TRBV5-1 and J is TRBJ1-1; tentatively, D is TRBD1 (5 bases). The CDR3 has 14 residues. Trimming stripped 3 bases from V and 11 bases from J, with 20 bases between. Per germline, CDR1 SGHRS and CDR2 YFSETQ. CDR3 sequence (DNA): TGCGCCAGCAGCTCTAGTCTTGGGCAGGGCGACGCTTTCTTT. Amino acid sequence: CASSSSLGQGDAFF.

The chain joins TRBV12-3 or TRBV12-4 to TRBJ2-3, with 7 bases that match TRBD2. The CDR3 length is 17 residues. The trim removed 7 bases at V and 2 bases at J, leaving 15 bases unmatched. The DNA of the CDR3 is TGTGCCAGCAAGGGAGTCGGGGGGACTACCTCCACAGATACGCAGTATTTT. Translated: CASKGVGGTTSTDTQYF.